This T cell receptor beta chain was recorded in a study of T cells after yellow fever vaccination. This clonotype occurred a few times. The CDR3 extends over 16 amino acids. V lost 4 bases, J lost 9 bases, and 18 bases stayed unmatched. CDR1 and CDR2 (germline): SGDLS, YYNGEE. In TCRdb, the 5' RACE reads were re-called with MiXCR into one record per CDR3 protein. The table includes just under 600,000 distinct CDR3 sequences, 13% detected once. This material consisted of PBMCs, taken on the day of the yellow fever booster vaccination. This receptor was taken from a man aged 25 to 40 who received the YFV17D yellow fever vaccine. The chain employs TRBV9 and TRBJ2-5, with 7 bases fitting TRBD2. The CDR3 region is CASSSFLREGRGSQYF. The CDR3, as DNA: TGTGCCAGCAGCTCCTTTTTGAGGGAGGGGAGAGGGTCCCAGTACTTC.